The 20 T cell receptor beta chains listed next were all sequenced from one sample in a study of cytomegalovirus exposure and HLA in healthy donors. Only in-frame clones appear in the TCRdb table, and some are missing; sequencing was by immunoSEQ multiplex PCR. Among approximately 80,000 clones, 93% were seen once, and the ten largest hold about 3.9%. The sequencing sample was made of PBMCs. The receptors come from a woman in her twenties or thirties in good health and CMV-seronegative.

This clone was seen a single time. The CDR3 region is CAISETKLARQPVEQYF. The CDR3 DNA reads TGTGCCATCAGTGAGACCAAGTTGGCCAGACAACCCGTCGAGCAGTACTTC. This sequence joins TRBV10-3 and TRBJ2-7; the D is unclear. Germline CDR1 reads ENHRY; CDR2 reads SYGVKD. The CDR3 extends over 17 amino acids. The V end was cut by 2 bases, the J end by 6 bases, with 23 bases between.

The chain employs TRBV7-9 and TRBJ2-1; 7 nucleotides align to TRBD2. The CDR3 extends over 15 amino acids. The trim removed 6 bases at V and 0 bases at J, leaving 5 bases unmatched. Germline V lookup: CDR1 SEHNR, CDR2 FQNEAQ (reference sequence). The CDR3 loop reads CASSPSGRSYNEQFF. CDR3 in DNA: TGTGCCAGCAGTCCTAGCGGACGCTCCTACAATGAGCAGTTCTTC.

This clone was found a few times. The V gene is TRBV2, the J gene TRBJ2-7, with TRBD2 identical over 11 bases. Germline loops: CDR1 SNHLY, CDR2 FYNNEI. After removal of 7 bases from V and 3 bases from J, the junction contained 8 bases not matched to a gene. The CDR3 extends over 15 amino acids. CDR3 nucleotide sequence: TGTGCCAGCAAAACGGGACTAGCGGATCTCTACGAGCAGTACTTC. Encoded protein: CASKTGLADLYEQYF. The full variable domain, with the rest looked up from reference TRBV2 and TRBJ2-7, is EPEVTQTPSHQVTQMGQEVILRCVPISNHLYFYWYRQILGQKVEFLVSFYNNEISEKSEIFDDQFSVERPDGSNFTLKIRSTKLEDSAMYFCASKTGLADLYEQYFGPGTRLTVT.

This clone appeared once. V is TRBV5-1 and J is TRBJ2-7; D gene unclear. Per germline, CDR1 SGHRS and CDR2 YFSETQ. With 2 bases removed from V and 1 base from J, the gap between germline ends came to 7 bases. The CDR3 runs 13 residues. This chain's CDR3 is CASSLNPSYEQYF. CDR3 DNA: TGCGCCAGCAGCTTAAATCCTTCCTACGAGCAGTACTTC.

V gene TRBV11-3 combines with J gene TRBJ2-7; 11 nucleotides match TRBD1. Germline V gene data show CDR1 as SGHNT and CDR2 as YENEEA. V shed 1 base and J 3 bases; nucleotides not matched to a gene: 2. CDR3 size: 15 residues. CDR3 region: CASSLAGTGGYEQYF. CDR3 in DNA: TGTGCCAGCAGCTTAGCAGGGACAGGGGGCTACGAGCAGTACTTC. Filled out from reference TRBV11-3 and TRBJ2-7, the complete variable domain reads EAGVVQSPRYKIIEKKQPVAFWCNPISGHNTLYWYLQNLGQGPELLIRYENEEAVDDSQLPKDRFSAERLKGVDSTLKIQPAELGDSAVYLCASSLAGTGGYEQYFGPGTRLTVT.

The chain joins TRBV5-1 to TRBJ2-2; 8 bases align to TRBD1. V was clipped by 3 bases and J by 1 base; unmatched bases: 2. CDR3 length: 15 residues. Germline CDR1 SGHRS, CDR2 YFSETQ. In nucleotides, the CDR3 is TGCGCCAGCAGCTCCGGGACAGGGAACACCGGGGAGCTGTTTTTT. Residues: CASSSGTGNTGELFF.

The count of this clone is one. The CDR3 DNA reads TGTGCCAGCAGCTCGACAGGGATTTCCTACGAGCAGTACTTC. Protein sequence: CASSSTGISYEQYF. V usage is TRBV6-6 and J usage is TRBJ2-7, with 7 bases fitting TRBD1. Germline V gene sequence: CDR1 MNHNY, CDR2 SVGAGI (reference sequence). The CDR3 covers 14 residues. The junction had 6 bases not matched to a gene; V was cut back by 6 bases and J by 1 base.

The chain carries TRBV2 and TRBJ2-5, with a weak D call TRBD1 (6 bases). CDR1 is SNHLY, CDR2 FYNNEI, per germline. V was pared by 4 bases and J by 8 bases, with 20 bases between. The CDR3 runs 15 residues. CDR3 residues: CASSASGTGQATQYF. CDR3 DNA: TGTGCCAGCAGTGCTTCCGGGACGGGACAAGCAACCCAGTACTTC. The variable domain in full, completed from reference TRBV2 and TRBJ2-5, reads EPEVTQTPSHQVTQMGQEVILRCVPISNHLYFYWYRQILGQKVEFLVSFYNNEISEKSEIFDDQFSVERPDGSNFTLKIRSTKLEDSAMYFCASSASGTGQATQYFGPGTRLLVL.

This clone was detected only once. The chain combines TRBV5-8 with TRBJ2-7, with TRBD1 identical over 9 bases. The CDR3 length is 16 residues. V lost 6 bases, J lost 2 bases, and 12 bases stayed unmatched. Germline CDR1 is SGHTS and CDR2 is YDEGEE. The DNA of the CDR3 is TGTGCCAGCACCGCCCCGGGGACAGGGATGACCTACGAGCAGTACTTC. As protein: CASTAPGTGMTYEQYF.

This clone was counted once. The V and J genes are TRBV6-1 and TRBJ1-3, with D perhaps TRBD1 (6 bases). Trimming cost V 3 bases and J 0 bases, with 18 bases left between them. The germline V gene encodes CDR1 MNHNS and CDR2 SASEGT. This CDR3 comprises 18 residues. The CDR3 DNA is TGTGCCAGCAGTGAGGCCCCTCCAGGGGCCCACTCTGGAAACACCATATATTTT. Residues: CASSEAPPGAHSGNTIYF.

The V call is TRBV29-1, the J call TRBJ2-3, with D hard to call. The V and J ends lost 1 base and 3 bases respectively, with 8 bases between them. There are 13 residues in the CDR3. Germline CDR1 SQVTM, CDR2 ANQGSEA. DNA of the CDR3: TGCAGCGTTGAAGTAGAGTCGACAGATACGCAGTATTTT. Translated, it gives CSVEVESTDTQYF.

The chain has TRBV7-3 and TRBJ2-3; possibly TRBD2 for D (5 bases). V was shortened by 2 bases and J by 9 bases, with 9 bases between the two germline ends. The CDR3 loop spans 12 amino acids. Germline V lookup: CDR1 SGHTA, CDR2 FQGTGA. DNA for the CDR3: TGTGCCAGCAGCTTACTCCCGGGAACGCAGTATTTT. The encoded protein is CASSLLPGTQYF.

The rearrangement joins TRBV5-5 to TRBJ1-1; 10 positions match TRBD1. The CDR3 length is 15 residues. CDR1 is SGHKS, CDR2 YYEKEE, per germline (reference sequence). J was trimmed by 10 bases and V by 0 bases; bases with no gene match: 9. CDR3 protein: CASSLVGQGREGAFF. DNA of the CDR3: TGTGCCAGCAGCTTGGTGGGACAGGGGCGAGAGGGAGCTTTCTTT.

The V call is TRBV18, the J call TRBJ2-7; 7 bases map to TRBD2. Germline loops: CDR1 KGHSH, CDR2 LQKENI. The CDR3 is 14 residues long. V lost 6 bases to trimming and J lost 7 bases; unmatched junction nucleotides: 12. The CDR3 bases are TGTGCCAGCTCTCCCGAGGCGGGGGTGCGGGAGCAGTACTTC. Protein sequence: CASSPEAGVREQYF.

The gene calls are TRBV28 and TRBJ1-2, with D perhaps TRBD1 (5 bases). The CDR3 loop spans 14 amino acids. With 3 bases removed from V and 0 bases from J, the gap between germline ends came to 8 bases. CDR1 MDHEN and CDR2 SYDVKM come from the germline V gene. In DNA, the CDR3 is TGTGCCAGCAGTTTTACAGGTCCTAACTATGGCTACACCTTC. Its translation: CASSFTGPNYGYTF.

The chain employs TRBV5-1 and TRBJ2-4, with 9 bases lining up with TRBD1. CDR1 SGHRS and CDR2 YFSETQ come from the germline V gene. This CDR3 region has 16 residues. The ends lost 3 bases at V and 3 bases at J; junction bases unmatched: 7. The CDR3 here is CASSWGTGLSKNIQYF. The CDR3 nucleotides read TGCGCCAGCAGCTGGGGGACAGGGCTGAGCAAAAACATTCAGTACTTC.

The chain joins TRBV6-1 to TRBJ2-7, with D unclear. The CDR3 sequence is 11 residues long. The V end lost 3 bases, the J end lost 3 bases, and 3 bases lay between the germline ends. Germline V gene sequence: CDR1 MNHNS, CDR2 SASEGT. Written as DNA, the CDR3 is TGTGCCAGCAGTGACTTCTACGAGCAGTACTTC. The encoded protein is CASSDFYEQYF.

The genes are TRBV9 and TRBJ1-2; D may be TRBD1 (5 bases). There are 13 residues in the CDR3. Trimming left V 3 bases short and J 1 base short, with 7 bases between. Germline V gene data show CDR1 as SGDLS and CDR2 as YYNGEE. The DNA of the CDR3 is TGTGCCAGCAGCGGGGGGGATAACTATGGCTACACCTTC. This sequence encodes CASSGGDNYGYTF.

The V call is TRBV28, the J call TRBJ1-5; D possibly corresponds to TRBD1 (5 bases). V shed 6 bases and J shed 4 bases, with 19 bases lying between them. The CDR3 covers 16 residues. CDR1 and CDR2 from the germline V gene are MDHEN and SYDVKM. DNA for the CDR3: TGTGCCAGCAGGGGCCCATTTAGGGGTAGGAATCAGCCCCAGCATTTT. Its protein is CASRGPFRGRNQPQHF.

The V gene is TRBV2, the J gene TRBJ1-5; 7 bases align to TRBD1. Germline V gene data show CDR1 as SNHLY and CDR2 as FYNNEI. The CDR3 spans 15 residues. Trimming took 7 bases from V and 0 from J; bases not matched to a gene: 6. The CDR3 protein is CASTAGGYSNQPQHF. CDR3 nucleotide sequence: TGTGCCAGCACAGCAGGGGGGTATAGCAATCAGCCCCAGCATTTT.